The 11 T cell receptor beta chains listed next were all sequenced from one sample in a study of response to subunit inactivated influenza vaccine. In TCRdb, the RT-PCR reads were re-called with MiXCR into one record per CDR3 protein. Seen here are 610,000 or so distinct CDR3 sequences, 11% to 15% observed once, and the top ten hold around 10%. Here the sequenced sample was PBMCs from blood, taken roughly 12 days after vaccination. Receptors originate from a man in his forties or fifties who received an inactivated influenza vaccine.

This clonotype was detected only a few times. The V and J genes are TRBV28 and TRBJ2-3; D tentatively reads TRBD1 or TRBD2 (5 bases each). Trimming left V 9 bases short and J 0 bases short, with 19 bases between. The CDR3 contains 16 residues. In germline, CDR1 is MDHEN, CDR2 SYDVKM. DNA for the CDR3: TGTGCCAGAATGGGGGTTAGCGACGCTAGCACAGATACGCAGTATTTT. Residues: CARMGVSDASTDTQYF.

The chain employs TRBV28 and TRBJ2-2; possible D gene TRBD1, 5 bases. This CDR3 contains 15 residues. The V end was cut by 6 bases, the J end by 3 bases, with 14 bases between. Germline CDR1 MDHEN, CDR2 SYDVKM. CDR3 sequence (DNA): TGTGCCAGCAGCGCCCCCCCAGGGTACACCGGGGAGCTGTTTTTT. It encodes CASSAPPGYTGELFF.

The chain links TRBV7-2 to TRBJ2-1; perhaps TRBD2 as D (5 bases). In germline, CDR1 is SGHTA, CDR2 FQGNSA. The V and J ends lost 5 bases and 2 bases respectively, with 13 bases between them. The CDR3 sequence is 15 residues long. The CDR3 DNA follows: TGTGCCAGCAGCGCCCGGAGGATGACCTACAATGAGCAGTTCTTC. Amino acids: CASSARRMTYNEQFF.

This sequence joins TRBV7-2 and TRBJ2-7; 7 bases line up with TRBD2. V dropped 3 bases and J dropped 2; count of bases not matched to a gene: 7. The CDR3 length is 15 residues. CDR1 and CDR2 (germline): SGHTA, FQGNSA. CDR3 sequence reads: CASSFSRTRTYEQYF. The CDR3 nucleotides are TGTGCCAGCAGCTTTTCCAGGACTAGGACCTACGAGCAGTACTTC.

DNA for the CDR3: TGTGCCATCAGTGAAGACGGAACTCGGCCCCAGCATTTT. Translation gives CAISEDGTRPQHF. The chain has TRBV10-3 and TRBJ1-5; D uncertain. Trimming removed 3 bases from V and 9 bases from J, with 12 bases in between. CDR1 is ENHRY and CDR2 is SYGVKD in the germline V gene. This CDR3 comprises 13 residues.

Only a few counts were recorded for this clonotype. The chain recombines TRBV5-1 with TRBJ1-5; D remains ambiguous. CDR3 size: 13 residues. Trimming took 0 bases from V and 8 from J, leaving 9 bases between them. Germline lookup yields CDR1 SGHRS and CDR2 YFSETQ. Here the CDR3 reads CASSLAGREPQHF. CDR3 nucleotides: TGCGCCAGCAGCTTGGCGGGAAGGGAGCCCCAGCATTTT.

The gene calls are TRBV14 and TRBJ2-5; D might be TRBD2 (6 bases). Germline-derived CDR1 and CDR2 are SGHDN and FVKESK. Trimming pared 5 bases from V and 5 bases from J, leaving 21 bases between. The CDR3 covers 16 residues. The CDR3 sequence: CASSAGRTSLYETQYF. The CDR3, as DNA: TGTGCCAGCAGCGCGGGACGAACAAGTCTTTATGAGACCCAGTACTTC.

This clonotype came up a few times. The rearrangement uses TRBV20-1 and TRBJ1-2; D is ambiguous. The V end was cut by 3 bases, the J end by 0 bases, with 8 bases between. The germline V gene encodes CDR1 DFQATT and CDR2 SNEGSKA (reference sequence). This CDR3 contains 13 residues. The CDR3 coding sequence is TGCAGTGCTAGTTACGGCCCTAACTATGGCTACACCTTC. Translated: CSASYGPNYGYTF.

In DNA form, the CDR3 reads TGTGCCAGCAGCGCCCGAACCACACGGCTATCGGGCGAGCAGTACTTC. It yields the protein CASSARTTRLSGEQYF. The V and J genes are TRBV11-1 and TRBJ2-7; D gene ambiguous. CDR1 is SGHAT, CDR2 FQDESV, per germline (reference sequence). This CDR3 comprises 16 residues. Trimming cost V 5 bases and J 6 bases, with 23 bases left between them.

This chain uses TRBV5-5 with TRBJ1-1, with no clear D. This CDR3 comprises 18 residues. From germline, CDR1 is SGHKS and CDR2 YYEKEE (reference sequence). Trimming pared 0 bases from V and 3 bases from J, leaving 21 bases between. CDR3 loop: CASSLDGKVWGYYTEAFF. In DNA form, the CDR3 reads TGTGCCAGCAGCTTGGATGGAAAGGTCTGGGGATATTACACTGAAGCTTTCTTT.

The chain is built from TRBV6-5 and TRBJ1-2, with TRBD1 matching over 8 bases. CDR1 and CDR2 from the germline V gene are MNHEY and SVGAGI. This CDR3 spans 13 amino acids. With V trimmed by 4 bases and J by 8 bases, 6 bases remained unmatched. CDR3 protein: CASSSGQGLGYTF. CDR3 nucleotide sequence: TGTGCCAGCAGTTCCGGACAGGGCTTAGGCTACACCTTC.